The 18 T cell receptor beta chains below all came from one sample that was sequenced in a study of T cell responses to AZD1222 COVID-19 vaccine. Here immunoSEQ multiplex PCR was the method, and the copy in TCRdb shows in-frame clones only, minus some. This table holds more than 140,000 clones, 70% to 90% found once. The sequenced sample was peripheral blood, obtained on day 0 of MenACWY control vaccination. The receptors were sampled from an adult in good health.

J is TRBJ2-2 and V is TRBV5-1; unclear D gene. CDR1 is SGHRS and CDR2 is YFSETQ in the germline V gene. The V end lost 8 bases, the J end lost 4 bases, and 15 bases lay between the germline ends. The length of the CDR3 is 14 residues. The CDR3 here is CASSFGDSTGELFF. CDR3 bases: TGCGCCAGTTCCTTCGGAGATTCCACCGGGGAGCTGTTTTTT.

This chain uses TRBV18 with TRBJ1-3; D is perhaps TRBD1 (5 bases). V lost 3 bases, J lost 4 bases, and 13 bases lay in between. Per the germline V gene, CDR1 is KGHSH and CDR2 is LQKENI. CDR3 length equals 15 residues. CDR3 nucleotide sequence: TGTGCCAGCTCACCCCAGAGAGGGGACGGAAACACCATATATTTT. Its protein product is CASSPQRGDGNTIYF.

This clone was seen only once. The chain links TRBV27 to TRBJ2-7; D is undetermined. Deletions cut 4 bases from V and 4 bases from J, with 11 bases between. The germline CDR1 and CDR2 sequences are MNHEY and SMNVEV (reference sequence). CDR3 length equals 13 residues. This chain's CDR3 is CASSSRPVYEQYF. CDR3 nucleotide sequence: TGTGCCAGCAGTTCCCGCCCGGTTTACGAGCAGTACTTC.

The J gene is TRBJ2-7, the V gene TRBV5-8; the match to TRBD2 covers 10 bases. The CDR3 is 14 residues long. CDR1 and CDR2 from the germline V gene are SGHTS and YDEGEE. V shed 0 bases, J shed 4 bases, and the junction held 1 base outside the gene matches. The CDR3 loop is CASSLVSGGYEQYF. In DNA, the CDR3 is TGTGCCAGCAGCTTGGTTAGCGGGGGGTACGAGCAGTACTTC.

V and J are TRBV10-3 and TRBJ1-5, with D unresolved. Germline V gene lookup returns CDR1 ENHRY and CDR2 SYGVKD. V lost 7 bases to trimming and J lost 5 bases, with 12 bases between them. The CDR3 sequence is 13 residues long. As DNA, the CDR3 is TGTGCCATCACCCAGGACGGCGATCAGCCCCAGCATTTT. Translation gives CAITQDGDQPQHF.

The genes are TRBV28 and TRBJ1-2; D possibly corresponds to TRBD1 (6 bases). Germline V gene lookup returns CDR1 MDHEN and CDR2 SYDVKM. This CDR3 has 12 amino acids. V was pared by 8 bases and J by 2 bases, with 9 bases between. The chain's CDR3 is CASSTGNYGYTF. In DNA form, the CDR3 reads TGTGCCAGCTCCACAGGGAACTATGGCTACACCTTC.

The V and J genes are TRBV9 and TRBJ1-2; a weak D match, TRBD1 (6 bases). Looked up from germline, CDR1 is SGDLS and CDR2 is YYNGEE. V was cut by 4 bases and J by 8 bases, with 18 bases left in between. The CDR3 extends over 14 amino acids. CDR3 DNA: TGTGCCAGCAGCTCCTCCACAGGGTTTTTCGGCTACACCTTC. Protein sequence: CASSSSTGFFGYTF.

This clone was recorded only once. CDR3 in DNA: TGTGCCAGCAGCTTAGAAGTCAACGAGCAGTACTTC. Its translation: CASSLEVNEQYF. The J gene is TRBJ2-7, the V gene TRBV11-3; D unclear. This CDR3 has 12 amino acids. Germline V gives CDR1 SGHNT, CDR2 YENEEA. V lost 0 bases and J 5 bases, leaving 5 bases between the germline ends.

The chain employs TRBV7-2 and TRBJ2-2, with 8 bases that match TRBD1. The ends lost 3 bases at V and 1 base at J; junction bases unmatched: 4. The germline CDR1 and CDR2 sequences are SGHTA and FQGNSA. There are 16 residues in the CDR3. The CDR3 DNA reads TGTGCCAGCAGCTTCCGTGGGACAGGGAACACCGGGGAGCTGTTTTTT. This codes for CASSFRGTGNTGELFF.

This sequence joins TRBV15 and TRBJ1-3; no reliable D call. Germline CDR1 and CDR2: LNHNV and YYDKDF (reference sequence). The CDR3 is made up of 16 amino acids. Trimming removed 0 bases from V and 0 bases from J, with 9 bases in between. CDR3 in amino acids: CATSRDGRTSGNTIYF. CDR3 nucleotide sequence: TGTGCCACCAGCAGAGATGGGAGGACCTCTGGAAACACCATATATTTT.

The chain uses TRBV5-1 and TRBJ2-1; 11 bases align to TRBD2. The junction had 6 bases not matched to a gene; V was cut back by 1 base and J by 6 bases. This CDR3 contains 16 residues. Germline CDR1 SGHRS, CDR2 YFSETQ. The chain's CDR3 is CASSLSLAGGGNEQFF. The CDR3, as DNA: TGCGCCAGCAGCTTGTCCTTAGCGGGAGGGGGCAATGAGCAGTTCTTC.

CDR3 protein: CASSSIKTYYGYTF. For the CDR3, the DNA is TGTGCCAGCAGCTCGATTAAAACCTACTATGGCTACACCTTC. The chain uses TRBV7-2 and TRBJ1-2; D not certain. This CDR3 spans 14 amino acids. Germline values: CDR1 SGHTA, CDR2 FQGNSA. The ends were cut back, 4 bases at V and 3 bases at J, with 12 bases in the middle. Combining the CDR3 with reference TRBV7-2 and TRBJ1-2 gives the whole variable domain GAGVSQSPSNKVTEKGKDVELRCDPISGHTALYWYRQSLGQGLEFLIYFQGNSAPDKSGLPSDRFSAERTGGSVSTLTIQRTQQEDSAVYLCASSSIKTYYGYTFGSGTRLTVV.

This clone was observed a single time. The V call is TRBV5-6, the J call TRBJ1-5, with D unresolved. Germline V gives CDR1 SGHDT, CDR2 YYEEEE. This CDR3 comprises 13 residues. V lost 0 bases, J lost 5 bases, and 6 bases lay in between. CDR3 bases: TGTGCCAGCAGCTTGGTTGGGGATCAGCCCCAGCATTTT. As protein: CASSLVGDQPQHF.

The rearrangement links TRBV4-3 to TRBJ1-5; D may be TRBD1 (6 bases). Per the germline V gene, CDR1 is LGHNA and CDR2 is YSLEER. V was cut by 0 bases and J by 5 bases, with 14 bases left in between. This CDR3 comprises 16 residues. CDR3 sequence reads: CASSQDYPGAYQPQHF. The CDR3 DNA sequence: TGCGCCAGCAGCCAAGATTATCCGGGGGCCTATCAGCCCCAGCATTTT.

In this sample, this clone turned up a few times. The chain links TRBV4-2 to TRBJ2-5, with D perhaps TRBD1 or TRBD2 (5 bases each). Trimming pared 0 bases from V and 5 bases from J, leaving 13 bases between. The CDR3 totals 15 residues. Germline CDR1 reads LGHNA; CDR2 reads YNFKEQ. CDR3 residues: CASSQDFSGAETQYF. CDR3 bases: TGTGCCAGCAGCCAAGATTTTTCCGGGGCGGAGACCCAGTACTTC.

The chain carries TRBV11-3 and TRBJ2-5; D possibly corresponds to TRBD2 (6 bases). Deletions cut 1 base from V and 3 bases from J, with 12 bases between. Germline CDR1 and CDR2: SGHNT and YENEEA. The CDR3 is 15 residues long. The CDR3 DNA sequence: TGTGCCAGCAGCTTAGGGACTACGAAAGAAGAGACCCAGTACTTC. This translates into CASSLGTTKEETQYF. Complete variable domain (other parts from reference TRBV11-3 and TRBJ2-5): EAGVVQSPRYKIIEKKQPVAFWCNPISGHNTLYWYLQNLGQGPELLIRYENEEAVDDSQLPKDRFSAERLKGVDSTLKIQPAELGDSAVYLCASSLGTTKEETQYFGPGTRLLVL.

The chain has TRBV20-1 and TRBJ2-1; possibly TRBD2 for D (5 bases). There are 10 residues in the CDR3. Germline CDR1 is DFQATT and CDR2 is SNEGSKA (reference sequence). V dropped 5 bases and J dropped 10 bases, with 9 bases sitting between them. The CDR3: CSAGEREQFF. In DNA form, the CDR3 reads TGCAGTGCTGGGGAGAGGGAGCAGTTCTTC.

The rearrangement uses TRBV27 and TRBJ2-3; D is perhaps TRBD1 or TRBD2 (6 bases each). Germline CDR1 MNHEY, CDR2 SMNVEV (reference sequence). The V gene lost 5 bases and the J gene lost 6 bases, with 18 bases spanning the gap. The CDR3 sequence is 15 residues long. CDR3 nucleotides: TGTGCCAGCAGTACACGGCGGGATGGGGGCGATACGCAGTATTTT. Protein sequence: CASSTRRDGGDTQYF.